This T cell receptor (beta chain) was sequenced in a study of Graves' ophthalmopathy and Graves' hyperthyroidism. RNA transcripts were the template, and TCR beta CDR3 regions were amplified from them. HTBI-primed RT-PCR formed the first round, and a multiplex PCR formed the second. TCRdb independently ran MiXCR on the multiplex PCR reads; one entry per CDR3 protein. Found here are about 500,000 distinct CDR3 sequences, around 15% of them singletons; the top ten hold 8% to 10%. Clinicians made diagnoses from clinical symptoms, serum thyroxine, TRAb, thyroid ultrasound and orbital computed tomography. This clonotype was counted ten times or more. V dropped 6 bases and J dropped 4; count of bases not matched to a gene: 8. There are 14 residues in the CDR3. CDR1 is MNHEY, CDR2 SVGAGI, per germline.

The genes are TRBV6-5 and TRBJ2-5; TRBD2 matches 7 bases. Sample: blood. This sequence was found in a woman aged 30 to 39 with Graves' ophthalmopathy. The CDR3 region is CASSLLGGVETQYF. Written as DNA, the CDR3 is TGTGCCAGCAGCCTTCTGGGGGGGGTAGAGACCCAGTACTTC.